A single sample is the source of the 10 T cell receptor beta chains below, sequenced in a study of blood T cell repertoires in COVID-19. Libraries were prepared by immunoSEQ multiplex PCR; TCRdb keeps only in-frame clonotypes and omits some of them. The profile covers some 75,000 clones, with about 89% appearing a single time and 0.58% taken by the ten largest. The sample comprised peripheral blood. Source of these receptors: a man between 60 and 75 years old with acute or convalescent COVID-19.

J is TRBJ1-1 and V is TRBV3-1 (or the pseudogene TRBV3-2); 12 bases match TRBD1. The CDR3 is 16 amino acids. From germline, CDR1 is LGHDT and CDR2 YNNKEL (reference sequence). The V and J ends lost 4 bases and 6 bases, in that order; junction bases with no gene match: 9. DNA for the CDR3: TGTGCCAGCAGCCCACCGGGACAGGGGGCCTCAGCTGAAGCTTTCTTT. Translated, it gives CASSPPGQGASAEAFF.

This rearrangement joins TRBV5-6 to TRBJ2-7; 7 nucleotides align to TRBD1. This CDR3 is 13 amino acids long. Germline values: CDR1 SGHDT, CDR2 YYEEEE. V was clipped by 4 bases and J by 5 bases; unmatched bases: 6. The CDR3 loop is CASSLPGTDEQYF. Here the CDR3 DNA reads TGTGCCAGCAGCCTACCCGGGACAGACGAGCAGTACTTC.

The chain couples TRBV29-1 to TRBJ2-3; 7 nucleotides align to TRBD2. This CDR3 region has 13 residues. Per germline, CDR1 SQVTM and CDR2 ANQGSEA. With 4 bases clipped from V and 1 base from J, the junction kept 2 bases outside the gene matches. CDR3 sequence reads: CSVAAGGTDTQYF. In nucleotides, the CDR3 is TGCAGCGTTGCTGCGGGGGGCACAGATACGCAGTATTTT.

The chain couples TRBV29-1 to TRBJ1-1; 10 nucleotides agree with TRBD1. With V trimmed by 6 bases and J by 6 bases, 10 bases remained unmatched. The CDR3 sequence is 14 residues long. CDR1 and CDR2 (germline): SQVTM, ANQGSEA. The CDR3 loop reads CSVPGDRGSAEAFF. The DNA of the CDR3 is TGCAGCGTCCCGGGGGACAGGGGATCCGCTGAAGCTTTCTTT.

The chain joins TRBV5-1 to TRBJ2-2; 7 bases are shared with TRBD1. The J segment lost 4 bases and the V segment lost 3 bases, leaving 6 bases of the junction unmatched. Looked up from germline, CDR1 is SGHRS and CDR2 is YFSETQ. The CDR3 runs to 15 residues. CDR3: CASSSTGSGTGELFF. The CDR3 coding sequence is TGCGCCAGCAGCTCGACAGGGTCGGGCACCGGGGAGCTGTTTTTT.

The chain has TRBV3-1 (or the pseudogene TRBV3-2) and TRBJ2-7, with 7 bases lining up with TRBD1. The CDR3 runs to 14 residues. CDR1 and CDR2 (germline): LGHDT, YNNKEL (reference sequence). V dropped 4 bases and J dropped 2; count of bases not matched to a gene: 5. The CDR3 region is CASSLPGQTYEQYF. In nucleotides, the CDR3 is TGTGCCAGCAGCCTCCCGGGACAGACCTACGAGCAGTACTTC.

The chain has TRBV7-9 and TRBJ1-1; D is unclear. CDR3 length: 14 amino acids. Germline V gene data show CDR1 as SEHNR and CDR2 as FQNEAQ (reference sequence). The V and J ends lost 1 base and 7 bases respectively, with 13 bases between them. The CDR3: CASSLEYPGHEAFF. Here the CDR3 DNA reads TGTGCCAGCAGCTTAGAATATCCGGGTCATGAAGCTTTCTTT.

This clone came up once. The gene calls are TRBV10-3 and TRBJ2-5; 7 bases are shared with TRBD2. Trimming cost V 2 bases and J 5 bases; bases outside gene matches: 5. The CDR3 runs 14 residues. Germline CDR1 and CDR2: ENHRY and SYGVKD. DNA of the CDR3: TGTGCCATCAGTGAGGGGGGGGGTCTGGAGACCCAGTACTTC. As protein: CAISEGGGLETQYF.

This chain links TRBV5-1 with TRBJ2-3; no reliable D call. This CDR3 comprises 14 residues. The V gene lost 2 bases and the J gene lost 0 bases, with 7 bases spanning the gap. Germline V gene data show CDR1 as SGHRS and CDR2 as YFSETQ. In DNA, the CDR3 is TGCGCCAGCAGCTTAGAACAGAGCACAGATACGCAGTATTTT. Protein product: CASSLEQSTDTQYF.

The chain couples TRBV2 to TRBJ2-3; 12 nucleotides agree with TRBD2. Germline CDR1 reads SNHLY; CDR2 reads FYNNEI. The CDR3 spans 15 residues. Losses at the gene ends were 4 bases for V and 2 bases for J; bases not matched to a gene: 1. The CDR3 DNA reads TGTGCCAGCAGTGGGACTAGCGGGGACACAGATACGCAGTATTTT. Its protein product is CASSGTSGDTDTQYF.